Listed here is a single T cell receptor beta chain. Because the CDR3's place on the DNA is in doubt, the DNA is left out and the CDR3 is given as listed by TCRdb. The data originate from a study of blood T cell repertoires in COVID-19. Study at large: The United States, Italy and Spain were the sources of the acute and convalescent COVID-19 samples.

Germline assignment: CDR1 SGHDT and CDR2 YYEEEE. The CDR3 is 12 amino acids long, termini counted. Sequencing used immunoSEQ multiplex PCR; TCRdb keeps in-frame clones, though not all of them. The repertoire has tens of thousands of clones, roughly four fifths of them found once; the top ten carry less than 9.5%. The sequenced material came from peripheral blood. This receptor was taken from a man in his forties with acute or convalescent COVID-19. The genes are TRBV5-6 and TRBJ1-2; the listed D gene, TRBD1, was not tested against the DNA. The CDR3 sequence is CASSWGQGILTF.